This entry lists 4 T cell receptor beta chains sequenced from one sample in a study of CD4+ T cells in melanoma. Data came from immunoSEQ multiplex PCR; TCRdb stores just in-frame clones and leaves some out. The table includes 12,000 to 15,000 clones, less than 85% detected once. What was sequenced was cells from a culture (not recorded whether cultured in vitro). Receptors were obtained from a human donor with melanoma.

The chain is built from TRBV19 and TRBJ1-1; TRBD1 aligns across 10 bases. The CDR3 is 14 residues long. CDR1 is LNHDA and CDR2 is SQIVND in the germline V gene (reference sequence). Trimming cost V 7 bases and J 11 bases; bases outside gene matches: 13. CDR3 bases: TGTGCCAGTACGCGGGACAGGGGAGCTTTTGAGGCTTTCTTT. Its protein is CASTRDRGAFEAFF.

This chain links TRBV2 with TRBJ2-5; D unclear. The CDR3 runs 14 residues. Germline CDR1 is SNHLY and CDR2 is FYNNEI. V shed 0 bases and J shed 0 bases, with 5 bases lying between them. CDR3 amino acids: CASSEASDQETQYF. The CDR3 DNA follows: TGTGCCAGCAGTGAAGCGTCAGACCAAGAGACCCAGTACTTC.

The chain couples TRBV21-1 to TRBJ1-5. TRBV21-1 is a pseudogene locus. CDR3 length: 13 amino acids. CDR3 residues: CASPGGINQPQHF. CDR3 nucleotide sequence: TGTGCCAGCCCCGGGGGGATCAATCAGCCCCAGCATTTT.

The chain employs TRBV5-6 and TRBJ2-6, with a tentative D call TRBD2 (6 bases). The CDR3 has 15 amino acids. CDR1 and CDR2 from the germline V gene are SGHDT and YYEEEE. V lost 6 bases and J 4 bases, leaving 14 bases between the germline ends. The CDR3 nucleotides are TGTGCCAGCACCATGTTGGGGGGAGGGGCCAACGTCCTGACTTTC. Translated, it gives CASTMLGGGANVLTF.